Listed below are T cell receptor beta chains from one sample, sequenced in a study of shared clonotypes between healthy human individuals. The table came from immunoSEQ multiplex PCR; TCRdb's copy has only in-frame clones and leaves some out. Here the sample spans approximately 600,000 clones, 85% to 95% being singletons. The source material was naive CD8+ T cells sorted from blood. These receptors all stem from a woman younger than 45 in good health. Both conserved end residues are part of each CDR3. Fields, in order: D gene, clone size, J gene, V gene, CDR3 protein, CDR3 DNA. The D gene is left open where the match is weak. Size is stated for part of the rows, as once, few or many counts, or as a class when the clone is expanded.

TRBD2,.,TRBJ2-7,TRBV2,CASSEGLAGGFYEQYF,TGTGCCAGCAGTGAAGGGCTAGCGGGAGGTTTCTACGAGCAGTACTTC
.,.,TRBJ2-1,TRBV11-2,CASSLVLGSTFHEQFF,TGTGCCAGCAGCTTAGTGCTGGGTTCAACTTTCCATGAGCAGTTCTTC
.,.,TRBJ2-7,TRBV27,CASSPSRRYEQYF,TGTGCCAGCAGTCCGTCTCGGAGGTACGAGCAGTACTTC
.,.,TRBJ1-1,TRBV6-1,CASSEAVGVSTEAFF,TGTGCCAGCAGTGAAGCAGTCGGGGTTAGCACTGAAGCTTTCTTT
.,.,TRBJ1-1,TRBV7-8,CASSLQGRTEAFF,TGTGCCAGCAGCTTACAGGGGAGAACTGAAGCTTTCTTT
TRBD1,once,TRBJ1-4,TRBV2,CASEPGTENEKLFF,TGTGCCAGCGAACCCGGGACAGAAAATGAAAAACTGTTTTTT
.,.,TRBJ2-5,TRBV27,CASSFGGAAETQYF,TGTGCCAGCAGTTTCGGTGGGGCCGCGGAGACCCAGTACTTC
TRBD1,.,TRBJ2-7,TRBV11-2,CASSSGQGVGIEQYF,TGTGCCAGCAGCTCAGGACAGGGGGTCGGGATCGAGCAGTACTTC
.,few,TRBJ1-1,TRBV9,CASSVDGHTNTEAFF,TGTGCCAGCAGCGTAGATGGACATACGAACACTGAAGCTTTCTTT
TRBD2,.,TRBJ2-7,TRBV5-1,CASSEGTSGAYEQYF,TGCGCCAGCAGCGAAGGGACTAGCGGAGCCTACGAGCAGTACTTC
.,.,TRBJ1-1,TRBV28,CASSFPRRAGQAFF,TGTGCCAGCAGTTTTCCAAGACGAGCCGGGCAAGCTTTCTTT
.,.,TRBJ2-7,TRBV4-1,CASSQDLPTYEQYF,TGCGCCAGCAGCCAAGACTTACCGACCTACGAGCAGTACTTC
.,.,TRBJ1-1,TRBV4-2,CASSQEWGRGTEAFF,TGTGCCAGCAGCCAAGAATGGGGGAGAGGCACTGAAGCTTTCTTT
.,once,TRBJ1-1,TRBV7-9,CASSPPQNTEAFF,TGTGCCAGCAGCCCCCCGCAGAACACTGAAGCTTTCTTT
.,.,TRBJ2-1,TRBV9,CASSVAGAVSYNEQFF,TGTGCCAGCAGCGTAGCCGGGGCGGTCTCCTACAATGAGCAGTTCTTC
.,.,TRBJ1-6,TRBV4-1,CASSQDLARYNSPLHF,TGCGCCAGCAGCCAAGATCTGGCGCGGTATAATTCACCCCTCCACTTT
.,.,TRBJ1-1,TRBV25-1,CASSVGGPTEAFF,TGTGCCAGCAGTGTGGGAGGGCCCACTGAAGCTTTCTTT
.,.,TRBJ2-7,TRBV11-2,CASSLLGLTPYEQYF,TGTGCCAGCAGCTTATTGGGACTCACTCCTTACGAGCAGTACTTC
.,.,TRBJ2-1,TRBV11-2,CASSFRRDEQFF,TGTGCCAGCAGCTTTCGGCGGGATGAGCAGTTCTTC
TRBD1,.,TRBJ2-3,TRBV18,CASSRDRDTDTQYF,TGTGCCAGCTCAAGGGACAGGGACACAGATACGCAGTATTTT
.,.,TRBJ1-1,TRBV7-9,CASIGGDEAFF,TGTGCCAGTATAGGGGGGGATGAAGCTTTCTTT
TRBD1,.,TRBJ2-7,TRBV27,CASSSGQYYEQYF,TGTGCCAGCAGTTCGGGACAGTACTACGAGCAGTACTTC
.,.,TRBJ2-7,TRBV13,CASSAEGSLLSSGASYEQYF,TGTGCCAGCAGCGCCGAGGGGTCTCTACTGTCGTCGGGAGCCTCCTACGAGCAGTACTTC
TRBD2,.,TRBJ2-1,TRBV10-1,CASPFLREGLNEQFF,TGCGCCAGCCCGTTCTTACGGGAGGGCCTTAATGAGCAGTTCTTC
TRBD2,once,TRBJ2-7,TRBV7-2,CASSFEFGGVSMDYEQYF,TGTGCCAGCAGCTTTGAATTCGGGGGGGTATCTATGGACTACGAGCAGTACTTC
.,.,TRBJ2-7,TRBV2,CASSEGAALEFYEQYF,TGTGCCAGCAGTGAAGGAGCGGCCCTTGAATTCTACGAGCAGTACTTC
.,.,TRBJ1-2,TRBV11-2,CASSPEGGGYTF,TGTGCCAGCAGCCCCGAGGGGGGTGGCTACACCTTC
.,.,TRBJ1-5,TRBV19,CASSDPTGNQPQHF,TGTGCCAGTAGTGACCCTACTGGTAATCAGCCCCAGCATTTT
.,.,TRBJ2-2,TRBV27,CASSLSGELFF,TGTGCCAGCAGTTTATCTGGGGAGCTGTTTTTT
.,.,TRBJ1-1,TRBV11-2,CASSLYRATEAFF,TGTGCCAGCAGCTTGTACAGGGCCACTGAAGCTTTCTTT
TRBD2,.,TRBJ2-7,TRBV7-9,CASSFSGKSSYEQYF,TGTGCCAGCAGCTTCAGCGGGAAGAGCTCCTACGAGCAGTACTTC
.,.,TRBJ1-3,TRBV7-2,CASSSYLGTWTGNTIYF,TGTGCCAGCAGCTCTTACCTCGGGACCTGGACTGGAAACACCATATATTTT
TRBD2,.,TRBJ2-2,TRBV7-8,CASSSRLAGAGELFF,TGTGCCAGCAGCTCTAGACTAGCGGGAGCCGGGGAGCTGTTTTTT
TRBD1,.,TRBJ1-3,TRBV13,CASSRDSENTIYF,TGTGCCAGCAGCCGGGACAGCGAAAACACCATATATTTT
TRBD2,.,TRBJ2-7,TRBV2,CASSRTSGFYEQYF,TGTGCCAGCAGTCGGACTAGCGGGTTCTACGAGCAGTACTTC
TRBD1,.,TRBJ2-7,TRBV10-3,CAINRGISYEQYF,TGTGCCATCAACAGGGGAATTTCCTACGAGCAGTACTTC
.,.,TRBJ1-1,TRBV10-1,CASSESRVLTEAFF,TGCGCCAGCAGTGAGTCCAGGGTACTCACTGAAGCTTTCTTT
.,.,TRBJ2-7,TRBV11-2,CASSLTGHEQYF,TGTGCCAGCAGCTTAACCGGGCACGAGCAGTACTTC
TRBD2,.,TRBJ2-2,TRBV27,CASSALAGDNTGELFF,TGTGCCAGCAGTGCTCTAGCGGGAGACAACACCGGGGAGCTGTTTTTT
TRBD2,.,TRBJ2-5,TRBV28,CASKAGQEWETQYF,TGTGCCAGCAAAGCGGGGCAAGAATGGGAGACCCAGTACTTC
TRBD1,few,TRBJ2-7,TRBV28,CASSPWDRPYEQYF,TGTGCCAGCAGTCCGTGGGACAGGCCTTACGAGCAGTACTTC
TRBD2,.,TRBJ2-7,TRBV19,CASSQRTSGSEQYF,TGTGCCAGTAGTCAAAGGACTAGCGGGAGCGAGCAGTACTTC
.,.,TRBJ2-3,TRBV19,CATISDYPPDTQYF,TGTGCCACCATCTCGGACTATCCCCCAGATACGCAGTATTTT
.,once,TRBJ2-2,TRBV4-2,CASSHTRTNTGELFF,TGTGCCAGCAGCCACACCCGAACGAACACCGGGGAGCTGTTTTTT
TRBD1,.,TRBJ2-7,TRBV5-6,CASRPGQSYEQYF,TGTGCCAGCCGGCCGGGACAGAGCTACGAGCAGTACTTC
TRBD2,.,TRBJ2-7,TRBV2,CASTLRTSGSYEQYF,TGTGCCAGCACTCTTAGGACTAGCGGCTCTTACGAGCAGTACTTC
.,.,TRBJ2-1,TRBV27,CASSFQGTINEQFF,TGTGCCAGCAGTTTCCAGGGGACTATCAATGAGCAGTTCTTC
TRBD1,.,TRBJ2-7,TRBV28,CASSWYGTAYEQYF,TGTGCCAGCAGTTGGTACGGGACAGCCTACGAGCAGTACTTC
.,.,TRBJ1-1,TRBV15,CATSRERGDYPEAFF,TGTGCCACCAGCAGAGAAAGGGGGGACTACCCTGAAGCTTTCTTT
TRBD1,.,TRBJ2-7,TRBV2,CASSSSDRVYEQYF,TGTGCCAGCAGTTCTAGTGACAGGGTTTACGAGCAGTACTTC
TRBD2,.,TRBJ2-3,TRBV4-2,CASSPGLGADTQYF,TGTGCCAGCAGCCCGGGACTAGGGGCTGATACGCAGTATTTT
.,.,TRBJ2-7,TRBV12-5,CASGLGNEQYF,TGTGCTAGTGGTTTGGGGAACGAGCAGTACTTC
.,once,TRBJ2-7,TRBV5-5,CANPGEAYEQYF,TGTGCCAACCCCGGGGAGGCCTACGAGCAGTACTTC
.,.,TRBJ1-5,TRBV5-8,CASSLGGGYSNQPQHF,TGTGCCAGCAGCTTGGGGGGAGGCTATAGCAATCAGCCCCAGCATTTT